This T cell receptor (beta chain) stems from a study of blood T cells in healthy people across ages. General observations from the study: Donor CMV infection status was unknown, possibly confounding age-related changes in expanded clonotypes. When set beside aged donors, long-lived donors presented more naive CD4+ cells and higher diversity.

It was with a sample-barcoded 5' primer and a J-beta primer mix that a second PCR of roughly 7 to 12 cycles was run. MiXCR, applied by TCRdb to the 5' RACE reads, yields one record per CDR3 protein. This repertoire shows more than 450,000 distinct CDR3 sequences, around 27% found once; its top ten account for approximately 3.6%. Concerning this clonotype itself: The target antigen is unknown.

In germline, CDR1 is SQVTM, CDR2 ANQGSEA. The CDR3 spans 13 residues. Trimming took off 4 bases at V and 1 base at J, with 10 bases between the two ends. The same data also contributed to another study, on T cells of mothers and their children. That paper states: Whatever RNA was extracted went entirely into cDNA synthesis, at about 1.4 ug per 15 ul. Over 8 million reads per mother and 2.5 million to 3.5 million per child were obtained.

Sequenced: blood. The clonotype originates from a boy younger than 10 in good health. J is TRBJ1-2 and V is TRBV29-1, with unresolved D. The CDR3 sequence: CSVVAADNYGYTF. The DNA for the CDR3 is TGCAGCGTTGTGGCGGCAGATAACTATGGCTACACCTTC. Complete variable domain (other parts from reference TRBV29-1 and TRBJ1-2): SAVISQKPSRDICQRGTSLTIQCQVDSQVTMMFWYRQQPGQSLTLIATANQGSEATYESGFVIDKFPISRPNLTFSTLTVSNMSPEDSSIYLCSVVAADNYGYTFGSGTRLTVV.